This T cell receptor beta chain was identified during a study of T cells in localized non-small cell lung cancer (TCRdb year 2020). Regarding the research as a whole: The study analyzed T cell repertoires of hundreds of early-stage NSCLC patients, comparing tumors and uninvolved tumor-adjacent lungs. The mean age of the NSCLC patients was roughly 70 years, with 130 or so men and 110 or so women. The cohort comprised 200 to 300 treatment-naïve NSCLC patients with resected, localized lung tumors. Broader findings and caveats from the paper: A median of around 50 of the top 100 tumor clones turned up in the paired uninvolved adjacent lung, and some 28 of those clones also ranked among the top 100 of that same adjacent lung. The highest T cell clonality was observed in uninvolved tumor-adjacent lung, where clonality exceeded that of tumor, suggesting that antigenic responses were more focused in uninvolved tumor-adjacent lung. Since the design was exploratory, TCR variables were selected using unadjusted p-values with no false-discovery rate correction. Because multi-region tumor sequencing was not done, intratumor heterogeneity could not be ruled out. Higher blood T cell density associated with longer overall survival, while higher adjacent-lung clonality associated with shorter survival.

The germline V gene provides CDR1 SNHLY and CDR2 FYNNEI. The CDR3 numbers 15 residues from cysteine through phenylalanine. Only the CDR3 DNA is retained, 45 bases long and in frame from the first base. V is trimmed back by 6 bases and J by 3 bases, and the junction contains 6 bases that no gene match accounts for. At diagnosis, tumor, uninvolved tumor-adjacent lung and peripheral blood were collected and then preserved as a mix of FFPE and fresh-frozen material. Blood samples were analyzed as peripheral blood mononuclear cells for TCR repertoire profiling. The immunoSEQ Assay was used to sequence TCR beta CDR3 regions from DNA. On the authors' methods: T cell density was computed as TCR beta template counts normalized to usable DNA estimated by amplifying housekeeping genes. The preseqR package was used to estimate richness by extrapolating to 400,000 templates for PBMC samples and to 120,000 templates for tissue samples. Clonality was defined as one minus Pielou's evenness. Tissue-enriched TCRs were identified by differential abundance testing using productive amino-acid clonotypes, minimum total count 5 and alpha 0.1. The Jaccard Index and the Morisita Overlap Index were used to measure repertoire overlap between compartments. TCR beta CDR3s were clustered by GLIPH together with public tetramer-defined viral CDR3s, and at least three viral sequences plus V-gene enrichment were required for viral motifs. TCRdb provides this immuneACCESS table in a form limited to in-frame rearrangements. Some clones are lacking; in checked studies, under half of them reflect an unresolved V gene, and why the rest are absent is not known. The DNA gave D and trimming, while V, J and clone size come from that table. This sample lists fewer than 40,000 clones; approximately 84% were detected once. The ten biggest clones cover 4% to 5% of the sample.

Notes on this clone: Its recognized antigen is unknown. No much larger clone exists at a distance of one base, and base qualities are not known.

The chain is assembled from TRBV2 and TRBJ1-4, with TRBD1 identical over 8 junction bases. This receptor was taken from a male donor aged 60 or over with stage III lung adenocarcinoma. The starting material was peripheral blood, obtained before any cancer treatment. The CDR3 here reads CASRAGGQPNEKLFF. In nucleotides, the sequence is TGTGCCAGCAGAGCAGGGGGCCAGCCTAATGAAAAACTGTTTTTT.